This paragraph covers one TCR beta chain sequence. Time point in this sample: week 3, after first cycle of checkpoint inhibitor. The protocol was immunoSEQ multiplex PCR, while the TCRdb copy is restricted to in-frame clones and leaves out a portion. The table lists some 12,000 clones, approximately 81% of them singletons. The sample belongs to a study of blood T cell dynamics during melanoma immunotherapy. The CDR3 extends over 15 amino acids. Per the germline V gene, CDR1 is SGHTA and CDR2 is FQGNSA. V lost 5 bases and J lost 4; bases outside the gene matches: 8. The clonotype originates from a human donor with melanoma. The V call is TRBV7-2, the J call TRBJ1-5, with 7 bases fitting TRBD1. The sample was blood, taken from a patient treated with checkpoint blockade. CDR3 in DNA: TGTGCCAGCAGCCCGACCGGGACAGCTAATCAGCCCCAGCATTTT. Translating it yields CASSPTGTANQPQHF. Supplemented by reference TRBV7-2 and TRBJ1-5, the full variable domain reads GAGVSQSPSNKVTEKGKDVELRCDPISGHTALYWYRQSLGQGLEFLIYFQGNSAPDKSGLPSDRFSAERTGGSVSTLTIQRTQQEDSAVYLCASSPTGTANQPQHFGDGTRLSIL.